The 22 T cell receptor beta chains listed next were all sequenced from one sample in a study of T cell changes during pregnancy in multiple sclerosis. Clones were sequenced by immunoSEQ multiplex PCR, and TCRdb holds only the in-frame ones, with some missing. The sample has some 70,000 clones, almost 90% seen once. The material sequenced was peripheral blood, taken after pregnancy. The receptors stem from a female donor in good health, enrolled as a control in a pregnancy study.

This clone was seen only once. This rearrangement joins TRBV27 to TRBJ2-7; 8 positions agree with TRBD1. This CDR3 is built from 14 residues. With V trimmed by 3 bases and J by 6 bases, 7 bases remained unmatched. Germline V gene data show CDR1 as MNHEY and CDR2 as SMNVEV (reference sequence). The CDR3 DNA reads as TGTGCCAGCAGTTTGTCCGGGACAGGCGGCGAGCAGTACTTC. Translated: CASSLSGTGGEQYF.

The chain has TRBV4-1 and TRBJ1-1, with no clear D. This CDR3 is 14 amino acids long. Trimming removed 1 base at V and 7 bases at J, with 13 bases between. From germline, CDR1 is MGHRA and CDR2 YSYEKL. CDR3 in amino acids: CASSQGQPGGEAFF. CDR3 nucleotides: TGCGCCAGCAGCCAAGGGCAGCCTGGAGGTGAAGCTTTCTTT.

This clone has a handful of counts. This rearrangement joins TRBV7-9 to TRBJ1-5; D is unclear. The germline gives CDR1 SEHNR, CDR2 FQNEAQ (reference sequence). The CDR3 is made up of 12 amino acids. The V and J ends lost 1 base and 5 bases respectively, with 3 bases between them. The CDR3 reads CASSLGDQPQHF. The CDR3 DNA is TGTGCCAGCAGCTTAGGAGATCAGCCCCAGCATTTT.

The genes are TRBV5-6 and TRBJ1-1, with TRBD1 as a possible D gene (6 bases). CDR1 is SGHDT, CDR2 YYEEEE, per germline. This CDR3 comprises 13 residues. Trimming stripped 5 bases from V and 6 bases from J, with 14 bases between. This CDR3 reads CASRQQGGAEAFF. The CDR3 DNA is TGTGCCAGCAGGCAACAGGGAGGGGCTGAAGCTTTCTTT.

V gene TRBV9 combines with J gene TRBJ2-7, with a possible D match to TRBD2 (5 bases). Germline V gene sequence: CDR1 SGDLS, CDR2 YYNGEE. Between the trimmed V and J ends, which lost 5 bases and 2 bases, there was a span of 17 bases. The CDR3 has 15 amino acids. CDR3: CASSQNPGFPYEQYF. As DNA, the CDR3 is TGTGCCAGCAGTCAAAACCCGGGGTTCCCCTACGAGCAGTACTTC.

The V call is TRBV7-2, the J call TRBJ2-3, with 9 bases identical to TRBD1. V shed 5 bases, J shed 2 bases, and the junction held 11 bases outside the gene matches. Germline CDR1 SGHTA, CDR2 FQGNSA. The CDR3 covers 17 residues. CDR3 amino acids: CASSQRSGTGYTDTQYF. DNA of the CDR3: TGTGCCAGCAGCCAACGATCCGGGACAGGGTACACAGATACGCAGTATTTT.

The chain couples TRBV29-1 to TRBJ2-1; 7 positions match TRBD2. The V segment lost 4 bases and the J segment 2 bases; nucleotides outside the gene matches: 5. The CDR3 runs to 14 residues. Germline CDR1 SQVTM, CDR2 ANQGSEA. CDR3 sequence: CSVGSGTTYNEQFF. CDR3 in DNA: TGCAGCGTTGGCAGCGGGACCACCTACAATGAGCAGTTCTTC.

The chain combines TRBV15 with TRBJ1-4; maybe TRBD1 (5 bases). Trimming left V 5 bases short and J 8 bases short, with 18 bases between. This CDR3 is built from 15 residues. The germline V gene has CDR1 LNHNV and CDR2 YYDKDF (reference sequence). The CDR3 region has the DNA TGTGCCACCAGCGGATCCCGGGCGGGGGGAGAAAAACTGTTTTTT. Translated, it gives CATSGSRAGGEKLFF.

This clone has more than one count but fewer than ten. This chain uses TRBV7-6 with TRBJ1-2, with D tentatively TRBD1 (5 bases). The CDR3 consists of 14 residues. Germline CDR1 is SGHVS and CDR2 is FNYEAQ. The V end lost 0 bases, the J end lost 2 bases, and 7 bases lay between the germline ends. Here the CDR3 DNA reads TGTGCCAGCAGCTTAGCGCACAGGAACTATGGCTACACCTTC. This gives the protein CASSLAHRNYGYTF.

The rearrangement links TRBV2 to TRBJ2-5, with 8 bases matching TRBD2. This CDR3 spans 13 amino acids. Germline V gene lookup returns CDR1 SNHLY and CDR2 FYNNEI. The V segment lost 4 bases and the J segment 5 bases; nucleotides outside the gene matches: 3. CDR3 sequence (DNA): TGTGCCAGCAGTGTGGGCGGGAGGGAGACCCAGTACTTC. Its protein is CASSVGGRETQYF.

The V call is TRBV2, the J call TRBJ1-2; D perhaps matches TRBD1 (5 bases). CDR1 SNHLY and CDR2 FYNNEI come from the germline V gene. V shed 6 bases and J shed 3 bases, with 17 bases lying between them. The CDR3 extends over 15 amino acids. CDR3 coding DNA: TGTGCCAGCAGCCCCAGCCAGGGAAGAGACTATGGCTACACCTTC. This codes for CASSPSQGRDYGYTF.

J is TRBJ2-2 and V is TRBV7-8; 11 nucleotides match TRBD2. This CDR3 spans 19 amino acids. The junction had 9 bases not matched to a gene; V was cut back by 1 base and J by 2 bases. CDR1 SGHVS and CDR2 FQNEAQ come from the germline V gene. The CDR3 nucleotides are TGTGCCAGCAGCTTAGTTCTAGCGGGGGGTTCTACCAACACCGGGGAGCTGTTTTTT. This translates into CASSLVLAGGSTNTGELFF.

The chain is built from TRBV10-3 and TRBJ1-1; possibly TRBD1 for D (6 bases). V was shortened by 10 bases and J by 6 bases, with 18 bases between the two germline ends. Germline V CDR1 and CDR2: ENHRY, SYGVKD. The CDR3 is 13 amino acids. Here the CDR3 DNA reads TGTGCCAGCCAGGAGGGGGGGAGCCCTGAAGCTTTCTTT. It is translated as CASQEGGSPEAFF.

The gene calls are TRBV2 and TRBJ2-7; perhaps TRBD2 as D (5 bases). Germline assignment: CDR1 SNHLY and CDR2 FYNNEI. This CDR3 spans 12 amino acids. Trimming took 3 bases from V and 6 from J, leaving 9 bases between them. In DNA, the CDR3 is TGTGCCAGCAGTGATAGCGTGGGCGAGCAGTACTTC. Protein sequence: CASSDSVGEQYF.

The J gene is TRBJ2-1, the V gene TRBV29-1; D uncertain. The germline V and J ends were trimmed by 3 bases and 9 bases, with 9 bases remaining between them. CDR3 length: 11 residues. The germline gives CDR1 SQVTM, CDR2 ANQGSEA. The CDR3 here is CSVERQLEQFF. Written as DNA, the CDR3 is TGCAGCGTTGAGCGGCAGCTTGAGCAGTTCTTC.

The sample holds a few counts of this clone. In DNA, the CDR3 is TGTGCCAGCAGCAGGGGCACTGAAGCTTTCTTT. Residues: CASSRGTEAFF. J is TRBJ1-1 and V is TRBV5-4; TRBD1 is a possible D gene (5 bases). Looked up from germline, CDR1 is SGHNT and CDR2 is YYREEE (reference sequence). CDR3 length equals 11 residues. Deletions cut 4 bases from V and 4 bases from J, with 5 bases between.

The chain joins TRBV25-1 to TRBJ1-3; D is undetermined. CDR3 length: 15 residues. CDR1 and CDR2 (germline): MGHDK, SYGVNS. Trimming cost V 3 bases and J 2 bases, with 11 bases left between them. Here the CDR3 DNA reads TGTGCCAGCAGTGACAGGTTTCACACTGGAAACACCATATATTTT. Its translation: CASSDRFHTGNTIYF.

The chain combines TRBV5-6 with TRBJ2-1; 10 bases map to TRBD2. The CDR3 consists of 18 residues. The V gene end was trimmed by 4 bases and the J gene end by 4 bases; junction bases not matched to a gene: 14. Germline CDR1 and CDR2: SGHDT and YYEEEE. The CDR3 nucleotides read TGTGCCAGCAGCCCCATCGGAGCTAGCGGGAGTAAGTACAATGAGCAGTTCTTC. Protein product: CASSPIGASGSKYNEQFF. The entire variable domain, with the rest obtained from reference TRBV5-6 and TRBJ2-1, is as follows: DAGVTQSPTHLIKTRGQQVTLRCSPKSGHDTVSWYQQALGQGPQFIFQYYEEEERQRGNFPDRFSGHQFPNYSSELNVNALLLGDSALYLCASSPIGASGSKYNEQFFGPGTRLTVL.

V is TRBV5-6 and J is TRBJ1-3, with D hard to call. The ends were cut back, 4 bases at V and 6 bases at J, with 5 bases in the middle. Germline lookup yields CDR1 SGHDT and CDR2 YYEEEE. The CDR3 is 11 amino acids. The CDR3 nucleotides are TGTGCCAGCAGCCAAGCAAACACCATATATTTT. As protein: CASSQANTIYF.

The CDR3 here is CASSLIEMNTEAFF. The CDR3 DNA reads as TGTGCCAGCAGCTTAATAGAAATGAACACTGAAGCTTTCTTT. J is TRBJ1-1 and V is TRBV5-5; D not resolved. The CDR3 length is 14 residues. The V gene lost 2 bases and the J gene lost 0 bases, with 8 bases spanning the gap. CDR1 is SGHKS, CDR2 YYEKEE, per germline (reference sequence).

The J gene is TRBJ2-1, the V gene TRBV11-3; TRBD2 is a possible D gene (5 bases). Trimming stripped 5 bases from V and 4 bases from J, with 15 bases between. The CDR3 length is 15 residues. CDR1 and CDR2 from the germline V gene are SGHNT and YENEEA. CDR3 loop: CASSPTRDPYNEQFF. The CDR3 coding sequence is TGTGCCAGCAGCCCCACTAGAGACCCTTACAATGAGCAGTTCTTC.

CDR3 bases: TGTGCCAGCATGGGGCTTAGCATCCCTGCCTACGAGCAGTACTTC. Protein sequence: CASMGLSIPAYEQYF. The chain combines TRBV6-6 with TRBJ2-7, with D perhaps TRBD1 (5 bases). This CDR3 is 15 amino acids long. Trimming pared 7 bases from V and 2 bases from J, leaving 18 bases between. Germline V gene sequence: CDR1 MNHNY, CDR2 SVGAGI (reference sequence).